Following are 12 T cell receptor beta chains from one sample sequenced in a study of radiation and T cells in renal cell carcinoma. Time point meaning: baseline pretreatment blood. Sample treatment: 15 Gy SBRT to primary tumor, nephrectomy 4 weeks later. Libraries were prepared by immunoSEQ multiplex PCR; TCRdb keeps only in-frame clonotypes and omits some of them. The sample lists 130,000 to 150,000 clones, roughly nine tenths seen once, with roughly 4% in the top ten. This material consisted of blood, taken from a patient whose treatment included radiotherapy and nephrectomy. Receptors were obtained from a woman in her sixties or seventies with renal cell carcinoma.

The chain has TRBV7-8 and TRBJ1-3, with D uncertain. CDR3 length: 15 residues. Germline CDR1 SGHVS, CDR2 FQNEAQ. Trimming shortened V by 0 bases and J by 0 bases, and 6 bases separated the two germline ends. CDR3 amino acids: CASSLASGSGNTIYF. CDR3 in DNA: TGTGCCAGCAGCTTAGCATCGGGCTCTGGAAACACCATATATTTT.

The V and J genes are TRBV28 and TRBJ1-3, with D possibly matching TRBD1 (5 bases). The length of the CDR3 is 14 residues. V shed 5 bases and J shed 2 bases, with 10 bases lying between them. The V gene's germline CDR1 is MDHEN and CDR2 SYDVKM. The CDR3 loop reads CASSPSGTGNTIYF. CDR3 nucleotides: TGTGCCAGCAGTCCCTCAGGGACTGGAAACACCATATATTTT. The whole variable domain, remainder taken from reference TRBV28 and TRBJ1-3, is DVKVTQSSRYLVKRTGEKVFLECVQDMDHENMFWYRQDPGLGLRLIYFSYDVKMKEKGDIPEGYSVSREKKERFSLILESASTNQTSMYLCASSPSGTGNTIYFGEGSWLTVV.

This chain joins TRBV7-2 and TRBJ2-2, with D maybe TRBD2 (5 bases). The germline V and J ends were trimmed by 5 bases and 7 bases, with 11 bases remaining between them. Germline V CDR1 and CDR2: SGHTA, FQGNSA. The CDR3 covers 13 residues. The CDR3, as DNA: TGTGCCAGCAGCCCTAGCTCAGGCGGGGAGCTGTTTTTT. Amino acids: CASSPSSGGELFF.

The V gene is TRBV7-9, the J gene TRBJ1-2, with D maybe TRBD1 (5 bases). Trimming left V 5 bases short and J 7 bases short, with 11 bases between. The V gene's germline CDR1 is SEHNR and CDR2 FQNEAQ (reference sequence). The CDR3 consists of 12 residues. CDR3 region: CASSPHGGGYTF. The CDR3 region has the DNA TGTGCCAGCAGCCCCCATGGGGGTGGCTACACCTTC. Full variable domain (rest looked up from reference TRBV7-9 and TRBJ1-2): DTGVSQNPRHKITKRGQNVTFRCDPISEHNRLYWYRQTLGQGPEFLTYFQNEAQLEKSRLLSDRFSAERPKGSFSTLEIQRTEQGDSAMYLCASSPHGGGYTFGSGTRLTVV.

As regards this clone: The sample carries other DNA sequences with the same CDR3. The J gene is TRBJ2-1, the V gene TRBV14; no clear D. The germline V and J ends were trimmed by 3 bases and 6 bases, with 3 bases remaining between them. This CDR3 comprises 11 residues. From germline, CDR1 is SGHDN and CDR2 FVKESK. CDR3 nucleotide sequence: TGTGCCAGCAGCCAGGGCAATGAGCAGTTCTTC. As protein: CASSQGNEQFF.

The chain's CDR3 is CASSAHVGKRYTF. Written as DNA, the CDR3 is TGTGCCAGCAGCGCCCACGTCGGGAAACGCTACACCTTC. V gene TRBV6-1 combines with J gene TRBJ1-2; no definite D call. Germline V gene lookup returns CDR1 MNHNS and CDR2 SASEGT. With 6 bases removed from V and 9 bases from J, the gap between germline ends came to 17 bases. The CDR3 consists of 13 residues.

This CDR3 reads CASSRDRSTYEQYF. The CDR3 region has the DNA TGCGCCAGCAGCCGGGACAGGTCGACCTACGAGCAGTACTTC. The genes are TRBV5-1 and TRBJ2-7, with 8 bases identical to TRBD1. The ends lost 4 bases at V and 2 bases at J; junction bases unmatched: 5. CDR3 length equals 14 residues. The germline V gene has CDR1 SGHRS and CDR2 YFSETQ.

This sequence joins TRBV18 and TRBJ1-4, with D hard to call. V was cut by 0 bases and J by 0 bases, with 11 bases left in between. Germline loops: CDR1 KGHSH, CDR2 LQKENI. The CDR3 runs 17 residues. CDR3 region: CASSPPAQLATNEKLFF. The CDR3 bases are TGTGCCAGCTCACCACCCGCGCAGCTTGCAACTAATGAAAAACTGTTTTTT. The whole variable domain, filled in from reference TRBV18 and TRBJ1-4, reads NAGVMQNPRHLVRRRGQEARLRCSPMKGHSHVYWYRQLPEEGLKFMVYLQKENIIDESGMPKERFSAEFPKEGPSILRIQQVVRGDSAAYFCASSPPAQLATNEKLFFGSGTQLSVL.

The chain links TRBV29-1 to TRBJ2-3; 8 bases are a match to TRBD2. Germline CDR1 reads SQVTM; CDR2 reads ANQGSEA. V lost 5 bases and J lost 2; bases outside the gene matches: 12. The CDR3 length is 16 residues. CDR3 sequence (DNA): TGCAGCGTTCGGCGGGGGGCCTCATCGGCCACAGATACGCAGTATTTT. As protein: CSVRRGASSATDTQYF.

The chain combines TRBV4-1 with TRBJ2-5; no reliable D call. Near its end, the DNA agrees better with TRBJ2-7, so the J call may be wrong. The CDR3 sequence is 15 residues long. Germline lookup yields CDR1 MGHRA and CDR2 YSYEKL. The CDR3: CASSQVAERSYEQYF. The CDR3 DNA reads as TGCGCCAGCAGCCAAGTGGCAGAACGTAGTTACGAGCAGTACTTC.

This sequence joins TRBV10-3 and TRBJ1-5; D is undetermined. CDR3 size: 14 residues. Trimming left V 6 bases short and J 7 bases short, with 16 bases between. Germline V gene sequence: CDR1 ENHRY, CDR2 SYGVKD. The CDR3 nucleotides read TGTGCCATCAGCGGCCTCAATTTTGGACAGCCCCAGCATTTT. The encoded protein is CAISGLNFGQPQHF.

The chain combines TRBV4-1 with TRBJ1-6; D call uncertain. The CDR3 sequence is 16 residues long. Looked up from germline, CDR1 is MGHRA and CDR2 is YSYEKL. V was shortened by 6 bases and J by 0 bases, with 12 bases between the two germline ends. The CDR3 sequence is CASRTGILSYNSPLHF. In DNA, the CDR3 is TGCGCCAGCAGGACTGGGATACTCTCCTATAATTCACCCCTCCACTTT.